Reported below is one T cell receptor (beta chain). The antigen remains unidentified. Unique molecular identifiers tagged the TCRbeta library. TCRdb passed the PCR reads through MiXCR, listing each CDR3 protein once. The sample lists about 900,000 distinct CDR3 sequences, 25% to 30% occurring once. This record belongs to a study of T-cell reconstitution after alpha-beta-depleted transplantation in children. The study's findings and limits: T-cell counts and diversity at one year post-transplant came mainly from newly produced T cells.

This receptor was obtained from a boy in the first two years of life who had a stem cell transplant for SCID, so the T cells may come from the graft donor. Specimen: PBMCs, mostly from graft donor cells, collected 360 days after TCRalphabeta/CD19-depleted stem cell transplant.

CDR3 sequence reads: CASSLGSGVETQYF. In nucleotides, the CDR3 is TGTGCCAGCAGCTTGGGTTCGGGCGTAGAGACCCAGTACTTC. The chain has TRBV5-6 and TRBJ2-5; D ambiguous. Trimming shortened V by 0 bases and J by 4 bases, and 10 bases separated the two germline ends. CDR3 length equals 14 residues. The germline V gene has CDR1 SGHDT and CDR2 YYEEEE.